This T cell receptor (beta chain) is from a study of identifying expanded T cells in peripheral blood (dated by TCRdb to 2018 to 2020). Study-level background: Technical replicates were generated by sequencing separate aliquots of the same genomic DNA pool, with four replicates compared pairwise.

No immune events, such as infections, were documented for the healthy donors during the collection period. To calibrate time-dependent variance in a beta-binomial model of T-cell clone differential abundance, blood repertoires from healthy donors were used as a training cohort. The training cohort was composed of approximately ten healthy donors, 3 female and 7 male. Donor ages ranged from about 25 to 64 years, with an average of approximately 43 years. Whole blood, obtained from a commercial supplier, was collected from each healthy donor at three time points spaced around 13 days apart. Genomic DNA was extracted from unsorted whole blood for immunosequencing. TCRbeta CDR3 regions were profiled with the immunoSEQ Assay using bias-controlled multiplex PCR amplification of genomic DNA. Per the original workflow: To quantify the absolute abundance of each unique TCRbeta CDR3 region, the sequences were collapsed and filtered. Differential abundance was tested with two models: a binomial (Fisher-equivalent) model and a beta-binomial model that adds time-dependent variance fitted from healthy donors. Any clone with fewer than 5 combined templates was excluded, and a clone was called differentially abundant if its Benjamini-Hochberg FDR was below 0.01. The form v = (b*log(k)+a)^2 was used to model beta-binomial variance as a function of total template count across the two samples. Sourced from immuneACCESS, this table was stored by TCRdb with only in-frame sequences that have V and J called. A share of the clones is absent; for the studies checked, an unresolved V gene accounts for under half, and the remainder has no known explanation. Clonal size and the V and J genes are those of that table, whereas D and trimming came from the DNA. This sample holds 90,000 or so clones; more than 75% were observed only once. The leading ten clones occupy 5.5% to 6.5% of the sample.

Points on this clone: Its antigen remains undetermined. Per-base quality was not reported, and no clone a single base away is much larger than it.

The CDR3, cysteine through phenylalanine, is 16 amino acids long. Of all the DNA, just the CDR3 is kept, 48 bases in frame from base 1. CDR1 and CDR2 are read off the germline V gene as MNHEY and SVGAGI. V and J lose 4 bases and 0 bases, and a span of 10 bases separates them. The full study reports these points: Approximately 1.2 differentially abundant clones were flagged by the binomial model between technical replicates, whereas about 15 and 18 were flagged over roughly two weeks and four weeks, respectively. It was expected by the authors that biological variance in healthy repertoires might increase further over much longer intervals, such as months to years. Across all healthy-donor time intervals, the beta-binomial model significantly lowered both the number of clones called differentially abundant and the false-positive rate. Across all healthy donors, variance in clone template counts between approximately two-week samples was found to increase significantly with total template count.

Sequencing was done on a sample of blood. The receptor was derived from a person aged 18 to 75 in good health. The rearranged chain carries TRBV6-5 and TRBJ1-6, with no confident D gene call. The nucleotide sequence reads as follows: TGTGCCAGCAGTTGGCAGTGGAGCTCCTATAATTCACCCCTCCACTTT. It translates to CASSWQWSSYNSPLHF.